The 16 T cell receptor beta chains below were found in one sample sequenced in a study of molecular identifiers for immune sequencing clone quantification. In TCRdb, the PCR reads were re-called with MiXCR into one record per CDR3 protein. The table includes about half a million distinct CDR3 sequences, about a fifth detected once. Sample: naive CD8+ T cells from blood, with Jurkat cell RNA spiked in. Subset denoted: FACS-sorted CD8+CD4-CCR7+CD45RA+ naive T cells. These receptor sequences come from a human donor in good health. Some libraries in this study had Jurkat cell RNA spiked in.

About this clonotype: The conserved phenylalanine or tryptophan is not found at the CDR3 terminus, so this likely reflects a read error. CDR3 coding DNA: TGCAGTGCTAGGTGGGAGGGGTACGAGCAGTACCTT. Protein sequence: CSARWEGYEQYL. The chain is built from TRBV20-1 and TRBJ2-7; TRBD2 agrees at 7 bases. Germline CDR1 reads DFQATT; CDR2 reads SNEGSKA (reference sequence). Trimming at V came to 3 bases and at J to 4 bases, leaving 3 bases not matched to a gene. This CDR3 is built from 12 residues.

The table lists this clonotype with many counts. V is TRBV28 and J is TRBJ2-5; D call uncertain. The CDR3 consists of 13 residues. Germline V gene data show CDR1 as MDHEN and CDR2 as SYDVKM. The V end lost 3 bases, the J end lost 3 bases, and 8 bases lay between the germline ends. CDR3 coding DNA: TGTGCCAGCAGTTTTGTAGGCGAAGAGACCCAGTACTTC. Translated: CASSFVGEETQYF.

The sample holds a few counts of this clonotype. This sequence joins TRBV6-2 or TRBV6-3 and TRBJ2-2; the D is unclear. Trimming removed 2 bases from V and 3 bases from J, with 7 bases in between. This CDR3 region has 14 residues. CDR1 and CDR2 (germline): MNHEY, SVGEGT. CDR3 bases: TGTGCCAGCAGTTACATTGGGGACACCGGGGAGCTGTTTTTT. As protein: CASSYIGDTGELFF.

This clonotype was seen many times. This sequence joins TRBV29-1 and TRBJ2-7, with D unresolved. Germline values: CDR1 SQVTM, CDR2 ANQGSEA. Trimming stripped 0 bases from V and 2 bases from J, with 14 bases between. The CDR3 is 15 amino acids. CDR3 nucleotides: TGCAGCGTTGAAGATCCCGGCCAGTTACCCTACGAGCAGTACTTC. Its translation: CSVEDPGQLPYEQYF.

The rearrangement links TRBV14 to TRBJ2-7, with D uncertain. Between the trimmed V and J ends, which lost 4 bases and 6 bases, there was a span of 10 bases. Looked up from germline, CDR1 is SGHDN and CDR2 is FVKESK. This CDR3 is 12 amino acids long. CDR3 DNA sequence: TGTGCCAGCAGCCTCCCAGCTGGCGAGCAGTACTTC. Translated, it gives CASSLPAGEQYF.

The rearrangement links TRBV7-2 to TRBJ1-5; tentative D call: TRBD1 (5 bases). Between the trimmed V and J ends, which lost 5 bases and 3 bases, there was a span of 14 bases. Per the germline V gene, CDR1 is SGHTA and CDR2 is FQGNSA. This CDR3 is 15 amino acids long. Here the CDR3 DNA reads TGTGCCAGCAGCACCTGGGGGAGCAACAATCAGCCCCAGCATTTT. Translated: CASSTWGSNNQPQHF.

This clonotype was recorded a few times. A junction boundary mismatches the germline segment, possibly from a read error. This chain connects TRBV5-3 to TRBJ2-7, with 8 nucleotides matching TRBD1. TRBV5-3 is marked as an open reading frame, function uncertain. The CDR3 has 18 amino acids. In nucleotides, the CDR3 is TGTGCCAGCAGCTTGATTCTCGTGATGGGGACAGGCGCTAATGAGCAGTACTTC. Protein: CASSLILVMGTGANEQYF.

The CDR3 here is CASSQEARGGSNQPQHF. The CDR3 DNA sequence: TGCGCCAGCAGCCAAGAGGCCCGTGGGGGAAGCAATCAGCCCCAGCATTTT. This sequence joins TRBV4-1 and TRBJ1-5, with D possibly being TRBD1 (5 bases). V gave up 0 bases and J gave up 1 base, with 13 bases separating them. The CDR3 is 17 residues long. CDR1 and CDR2 (germline): MGHRA, YSYEKL.

The table lists this clonotype with many counts. The chain has TRBV29-1 and TRBJ2-5; no clear D gene. CDR1 is SQVTM, CDR2 ANQGSEA, per germline. The V end was cut by 3 bases, the J end by 5 bases, with 7 bases between. The CDR3 has 11 amino acids. The CDR3 DNA reads as TGCAGCGTTGAGACGGTGGAGACCCAGTACTTC. Its protein is CSVETVETQYF. Combining the CDR3 with reference TRBV29-1 and TRBJ2-5 gives the whole variable domain SAVISQKPSRDICQRGTSLTIQCQVDSQVTMMFWYRQQPGQSLTLIATANQGSEATYESGFVIDKFPISRPNLTFSTLTVSNMSPEDSSIYLCSVETVETQYFGPGTRLLVL.

The table lists this clonotype with many counts. The chain combines TRBV6-2 or TRBV6-3 with TRBJ2-5; D uncertain. CDR3 length: 12 amino acids. Looked up from germline, CDR1 is MNHEY and CDR2 is SVGEGT. Trimming took off 0 bases at V and 4 bases at J, with 3 bases between the two ends. The CDR3 nucleotides read TGTGCCAGCAGTTACTCGGCAGAGACCCAGTACTTC. This encodes CASSYSAETQYF.

This chain links TRBV20-1 with TRBJ2-7, with 7 bases identical to TRBD1. The CDR3 totals 13 residues. CDR1 DFQATT and CDR2 SNEGSKA come from the germline V gene (reference sequence). Trimming at V came to 6 bases and at J to 4 bases, leaving 9 bases not matched to a gene. CDR3 DNA sequence: TGCAGTGCAGACGGGACAGAGAGTTACGAGCAGTACTTC. It yields the protein CSADGTESYEQYF.

This clonotype showed up many times. The rearrangement links TRBV7-9 to TRBJ1-1; D possibly corresponds to TRBD1 (6 bases). The germline V gene has CDR1 SEHNR and CDR2 FQNEAQ (reference sequence). V gave up 4 bases and J gave up 3 bases, with 12 bases separating them. The CDR3 is 14 amino acids. CDR3 sequence (DNA): TGTGCCAGCAGCTCGACGGACAGAGACACTGAAGCTTTCTTT. It yields the protein CASSSTDRDTEAFF.

This clonotype showed up many times. This chain uses TRBV27 with TRBJ1-1; D perhaps matches TRBD1 (5 bases). The germline V and J ends were trimmed by 3 bases and 3 bases, with 8 bases remaining between them. CDR3 size: 13 residues. The V gene's germline CDR1 is MNHEY and CDR2 SMNVEV (reference sequence). CDR3 sequence reads: CASSFARDTEAFF. Here the CDR3 DNA reads TGTGCCAGCAGTTTCGCCAGGGACACTGAAGCTTTCTTT.

This clonotype was recorded at least ten times. V usage is TRBV20-1 and J usage is TRBJ2-3; 9 bases are shared with TRBD2. This CDR3 spans 14 amino acids. Trimming at V came to 7 bases and at J to 3 bases, leaving 8 bases not matched to a gene. Germline assignment: CDR1 DFQATT and CDR2 SNEGSKA (reference sequence). CDR3 sequence reads: CSGGTSKRTDTQYF. The CDR3 DNA reads as TGCAGTGGGGGGACTAGCAAGAGGACAGATACGCAGTATTTT.

Notes on this clonotype: A read error may explain this, as a much larger clone is one base away. The chain combines TRBV12-3 or TRBV12-4 with TRBJ1-3; D gene unclear. The CDR3 totals 12 residues. This CDR3 is CASSPSGNAIYF. CDR3 nucleotide sequence: TGTGCCAGCAGCCCCTCTGGAAACGCCATATATTTT.

This clonotype occurred a few times. The CDR3 sequence: CASSLAIGLAVDEQFF. CDR3 coding DNA: TGTGCCAGCAGCTTAGCGATAGGGCTAGCGGTGGACGAGCAGTTCTTC. This chain joins TRBV7-2 and TRBJ2-1; 7 bases are shared with TRBD2. V dropped 0 bases and J dropped 10; count of bases not matched to a gene: 12. Germline values: CDR1 SGHTA, CDR2 FQGNSA. The CDR3 runs 16 residues. Together with reference TRBV7-2 and TRBJ2-1, the CDR3 gives the full variable domain: GAGVSQSPSNKVTEKGKDVELRCDPISGHTALYWYRQSLGQGLEFLIYFQGNSAPDKSGLPSDRFSAERTGGSVSTLTIQRTQQEDSAVYLCASSLAIGLAVDEQFFGPGTRLTVL.